Presented here are 27 T cell receptor beta chains from one specimen sequenced in a study of beta chain features in type 1 diabetes. Findings and caveats of the study: Among all four CD4+ subsets, Type 1 diabetes patients had TCRB CDR3s that were moderately but significantly shorter.

Their cognate antigens are unknown. All of the isolated RNA was reverse transcribed, so expressed TCRB transcripts were sequenced. Assay used: immunoSEQ multiplex PCR; TCRdb lists only in-frame clones, some missing. The sample lists roughly 100,000 clones, 25% to 35% occurring once. The sample consisted of central memory CD4+ T cells from blood. The receptor source for this set is a woman aged 18-29 years with type 1 diabetes.

The chain is built from TRBV7-2 and TRBJ1-1, with 9 bases that match TRBD1. Germline V gene lookup returns CDR1 SGHTA and CDR2 FQGNSA. This CDR3 is 13 amino acids long. After removal of 5 bases from V and 6 bases from J, the junction contained 4 bases not matched to a gene. The CDR3 region has the DNA TGTGCCAGCAGCACACAGGGGGCAGCTGAAGCTTTCTTT. Translation: CASSTQGAAEAFF.

The chain uses TRBV7-2 and TRBJ2-2; TRBD2 matches at 11 bases. The CDR3 loop spans 16 amino acids. With 5 bases clipped from V and 7 bases from J, the junction kept 9 bases outside the gene matches. Per the germline V gene, CDR1 is SGHTA and CDR2 is FQGNSA. This chain's CDR3 is CASSPGLAGPSGELFF. The CDR3 bases are TGTGCCAGCAGCCCTGGACTAGCGGGTCCCAGCGGGGAGCTGTTTTTT.

This clone was found a few times. The rearrangement uses TRBV25-1 and TRBJ2-1, with a possible D match to TRBD2 (7 bases). CDR3 length equals 15 residues. Trimming cost V 8 bases and J 9 bases, with 23 bases left between them. Germline lookup yields CDR1 MGHDK and CDR2 SYGVNS. The CDR3 sequence: CASVLTGRGVGEQFF. The DNA for the CDR3 is TGTGCCAGCGTTTTGACAGGACGGGGGGTTGGTGAGCAGTTCTTC. The full variable domain, its missing parts supplied by reference TRBV25-1 and TRBJ2-1, is EADIYQTPRYLVIGTGKKITLECSQTMGHDKMYWYQQDPGMELHLIHYSYGVNSTEKGDLSSESTVSRIRTEHFPLTLESARPSHTSQYLCASVLTGRGVGEQFFGPGTRLTVL.

This clone was detected only once. The chain combines TRBV5-6 with TRBJ2-7; weak D call: TRBD1 (5 bases). Trimming took off 5 bases at V and 7 bases at J, with 22 bases between the two ends. Germline V lookup: CDR1 SGHDT, CDR2 YYEEEE. There are 15 residues in the CDR3. The CDR3 sequence is CASSLTGSTLFEQYV. In nucleotides, the CDR3 is TGTGCCAGCAGTCTAACAGGCTCTACACTATTTGAGCAGTACGTC.

V gene TRBV7-9 combines with J gene TRBJ2-3; 11 bases are shared with TRBD2. In germline, CDR1 is SEHNR, CDR2 FQNEAQ (reference sequence). The CDR3 length is 15 residues. The ends lost 5 bases at V and 4 bases at J; junction bases unmatched: 5. CDR3 in amino acids: CASSPGLAESDTQYF. Written as DNA, the CDR3 is TGTGCCAGCAGCCCGGGACTAGCGGAATCAGATACGCAGTATTTT.

V is TRBV7-3 and J is TRBJ1-2; 9 nucleotides match TRBD1. The V and J ends lost 2 bases and 4 bases, in that order; junction bases with no gene match: 11. Germline CDR1 is SGHTA and CDR2 is FQGTGA. The CDR3 covers 17 residues. CDR3 nucleotides: TGTGCCAGCAGCTTAGGGGGGAACAGGGGGCAGGTCTATGGCTACACCTTC. This gives the protein CASSLGGNRGQVYGYTF.

The chain joins TRBV28 to TRBJ1-1; D remains unclear. The length of the CDR3 is 13 residues. The germline CDR1 and CDR2 sequences are MDHEN and SYDVKM. V lost 6 bases, J lost 0 bases, and 8 bases lay in between. The CDR3 sequence is CASRPNLNTEAFF. The CDR3 nucleotides are TGTGCCAGCAGACCAAACTTGAACACTGAAGCTTTCTTT.

This clone was seen a few times. The chain joins TRBV18 to TRBJ2-7; D is undetermined. The CDR3 has 12 amino acids. Germline lookup yields CDR1 KGHSH and CDR2 LQKENI. V lost 2 bases and J lost 2, with 4 bases in between. CDR3 amino acids: CASSPSTYEQYF. CDR3 sequence (DNA): TGTGCCAGCTCACCATCCACCTACGAGCAGTACTTC.

The chain joins TRBV6-1 to TRBJ2-1; 9 nucleotides line up with TRBD1. The CDR3 covers 14 residues. CDR1 and CDR2 from the germline V gene are MNHNS and SASEGT. The junction had 5 bases not matched to a gene; V was cut back by 7 bases and J by 4 bases. CDR3 amino acids: CASNVGQGYNEQFF. DNA of the CDR3: TGTGCCAGCAACGTAGGACAGGGGTACAATGAGCAGTTCTTC.

This clone was found many times. The chain employs TRBV30 and TRBJ2-4, with 16 bases matching TRBD2. CDR3 length equals 21 residues. Germline values: CDR1 GTSNPN, CDR2 SVGIG (reference sequence). The V segment lost 4 bases and the J segment 1 base; nucleotides outside the gene matches: 16. The CDR3 is CAWTPRRSGLAGGPAKNIQYF. The CDR3 DNA is TGTGCCTGGACTCCCCGTCGGTCGGGACTAGCGGGAGGGCCGGCCAAAAACATTCAGTACTTC.

The chain combines TRBV5-8 with TRBJ2-7; TRBD1 is a possible D gene (6 bases). The length of the CDR3 is 15 residues. Germline CDR1 is SGHTS and CDR2 is YDEGEE. V was trimmed by 0 bases and J by 2 bases, leaving 12 bases between them. The CDR3 nucleotides read TGTGCCAGCAGCTTGGGTCAGGGGATTACCTACGAGCAGTACTTC. Amino acids: CASSLGQGITYEQYF.

This clone turned up a few times. The chain carries TRBV7-2 and TRBJ1-4; 7 nucleotides align to TRBD1. CDR1 is SGHTA, CDR2 FQGNSA, per germline. Trimming took 5 bases from V and 8 from J; bases not matched to a gene: 8. This CDR3 contains 14 residues. The CDR3 here is CASSPGGGGEKLFF. The DNA of the CDR3 is TGTGCCAGCAGCCCCGGAGGGGGCGGAGAAAAACTGTTTTTT.

The chain employs TRBV19 and TRBJ2-7; TRBD1 aligns across 10 bases. The CDR3 is 12 amino acids. V shed 9 bases and J 4 bases; nucleotides not matched to a gene: 3. Per the germline V gene, CDR1 is LNHDA and CDR2 is SQIVND (reference sequence). CDR3 sequence reads: CASGDRGYEQYF. The CDR3 coding sequence is TGTGCCAGCGGGGACAGGGGTTACGAGCAGTACTTC.

This clone was detected only a few times. The rearrangement joins TRBV5-1 to TRBJ2-3; TRBD2 agrees at 10 bases. J lost 0 bases, V lost 4 bases, and 5 bases had no gene match. The CDR3 has 16 amino acids. Germline V gene sequence: CDR1 SGHRS, CDR2 YFSETQ. Here the CDR3 reads CASSPLTSGSTDTQYF. DNA of the CDR3: TGCGCCAGCAGCCCGCTGACTAGCGGGAGCACAGATACGCAGTATTTT.

This clone was observed a handful of times. This chain connects TRBV6-1 to TRBJ2-7; the D gene is possibly TRBD1 (6 bases). Trimming took 1 base from V and 2 from J, leaving 12 bases between them. The CDR3 extends over 15 amino acids. CDR1 and CDR2 (germline): MNHNS, SASEGT. CDR3 protein: CASSEGPGVTYEQYF. The CDR3 DNA reads as TGTGCCAGCAGTGAAGGGCCAGGGGTGACCTACGAGCAGTACTTC.

This clone has a handful of counts. This chain links TRBV7-2 with TRBJ2-7; D may be TRBD2 (6 bases). Germline V CDR1 and CDR2: SGHTA, FQGNSA. With 0 bases removed from V and 6 bases from J, the gap between germline ends came to 9 bases. The CDR3 covers 13 residues. CDR3 protein: CASSLAWGLEQYV. In nucleotides, the CDR3 is TGTGCCAGCAGCTTAGCCTGGGGACTCGAGCAGTACGTC.

The chain joins TRBV2 to TRBJ1-5, with D unresolved. This CDR3 comprises 14 residues. Trimming pared 10 bases from V and 0 bases from J, leaving 13 bases between. Germline CDR1 reads SNHLY; CDR2 reads FYNNEI. CDR3: CAIRPGNSNQPQHF. The CDR3 coding sequence is TGTGCCATCCGGCCGGGTAATAGCAATCAGCCCCAGCATTTT.

The sample holds a few counts of this clone. J is TRBJ2-7 and V is TRBV7-2; TRBD1 aligns across 9 bases. CDR3 length: 15 amino acids. Germline V gene sequence: CDR1 SGHTA, CDR2 FQGNSA. The junction had 6 bases not matched to a gene; V was cut back by 5 bases and J by 1 base. CDR3 residues: CASSRDRVFSYEQYV. The CDR3 bases are TGTGCCAGCAGCCGGGACAGGGTGTTTTCCTACGAGCAGTACGTC.

The V call is TRBV9, the J call TRBJ2-6, with D maybe TRBD2 (5 bases). Trimming pared 0 bases from V and 0 bases from J, leaving 7 bases between. CDR3 size: 16 residues. Germline CDR1 SGDLS, CDR2 YYNGEE. Written as DNA, the CDR3 is TGTGCCAGCAGCGTAGAAGGGAGCTCTGGGGCCAACGTCCTGACTTTC. This sequence encodes CASSVEGSSGANVLTF.

This chain uses TRBV4-3 with TRBJ2-5; perhaps TRBD1 as D (5 bases). There are 15 residues in the CDR3. V was cut by 1 base and J by 7 bases, with 16 bases left in between. The germline CDR1 and CDR2 sequences are LGHNA and YSLEER. The CDR3 nucleotides are TGCGCCAGCAGCCAAGTTGGACAATCCTTGGGGACCCAGTACTTC. It encodes CASSQVGQSLGTQYF.

This clone was counted a few times. The J gene is TRBJ2-1, the V gene TRBV27; D is possibly TRBD2 (6 bases). Germline CDR1 is MNHEY and CDR2 is SMNVEV (reference sequence). The CDR3 is made up of 14 amino acids. Trimming removed 11 bases from V and 4 bases from J, with 18 bases in between. Here the CDR3 reads CAGWGDSFYNEQFF. The CDR3, as DNA: TGTGCCGGCTGGGGGGATTCCTTTTACAATGAGCAGTTCTTC.

The chain is built from TRBV5-1 and TRBJ1-5; D unresolved. The CDR3 is 13 amino acids. Germline V gene data show CDR1 as SGHRS and CDR2 as YFSETQ. Trimming shortened V by 0 bases and J by 4 bases, and 5 bases separated the two germline ends. In DNA, the CDR3 is TGCGCCAGCAGCTTGGCCCAAAATCAGCCCCAGCATTTT. Amino acids: CASSLAQNQPQHF. The variable domain in full, completed from reference TRBV5-1 and TRBJ1-5, reads KAGVTQTPRYLIKTRGQQVTLSCSPISGHRSVSWYQQTPGQGLQFLFEYFSETQRNKGNFPGRFSGRQFSNSRSEMNVSTLELGDSALYLCASSLAQNQPQHFGDGTRLSIL.

The J gene is TRBJ2-1, the V gene TRBV28; TRBD2 matches at 8 bases. Germline loops: CDR1 MDHEN, CDR2 SYDVKM. The CDR3 runs to 15 residues. J gave up 6 bases and V 3 bases, and 7 bases lay outside the gene matches. The CDR3 here is CASSFPGTSFNEQFF. For the CDR3, the DNA is TGTGCCAGCAGTTTCCCCGGGACTAGTTTCAATGAGCAGTTCTTC.

This clone showed up just a few times. This sequence joins TRBV9 and TRBJ1-4; D is uncertain. The V end lost 4 bases, the J end lost 8 bases, and 15 bases lay between the germline ends. Germline V lookup: CDR1 SGDLS, CDR2 YYNGEE. There are 14 residues in the CDR3. In DNA, the CDR3 is TGTGCCAGCAGCCCCCTAGGATCGGGGGAAAAACTGTTTTTT. It specifies CASSPLGSGEKLFF. Filled out from reference TRBV9 and TRBJ1-4, the complete variable domain reads DSGVTQTPKHLITATGQRVTLRCSPRSGDLSVYWYQQSLDQGLQFLIQYYNGEERAKGNILERFSAQQFPDLHSELNLSSLELGDSALYFCASSPLGSGEKLFFGSGTQLSVL.

The chain couples TRBV5-1 to TRBJ2-7; 8 bases agree with TRBD1. CDR3 length: 14 residues. The V and J ends lost 4 bases and 5 bases, in that order; junction bases with no gene match: 8. The V gene's germline CDR1 is SGHRS and CDR2 YFSETQ. The chain's CDR3 is CASSPGGTGHEQYF. In DNA form, the CDR3 reads TGCGCCAGCAGCCCAGGGGGGACAGGACACGAGCAGTACTTC.

This chain joins TRBV27 and TRBJ2-7, with TRBD2 matching over 9 bases. Germline V gives CDR1 MNHEY, CDR2 SMNVEV (reference sequence). V was clipped by 5 bases and J by 0 bases; unmatched bases: 14. CDR3 length equals 18 residues. The CDR3 loop is CASSITRDGLASSYEQYF. The CDR3 nucleotides are TGTGCCAGCAGTATCACGAGAGATGGACTAGCGTCCTCCTACGAGCAGTACTTC.

This clone occurred a few times. V and J are TRBV7-2 and TRBJ2-3; a possible D gene is TRBD2 (5 bases). V lost 3 bases and J 4 bases, leaving 8 bases between the germline ends. The CDR3 has 13 amino acids. Per the germline V gene, CDR1 is SGHTA and CDR2 is FQGNSA. CDR3 sequence (DNA): TGTGCCAGCAGCTTCTGGGGAGCAGATACGCAGTATTTT. Translated: CASSFWGADTQYF.